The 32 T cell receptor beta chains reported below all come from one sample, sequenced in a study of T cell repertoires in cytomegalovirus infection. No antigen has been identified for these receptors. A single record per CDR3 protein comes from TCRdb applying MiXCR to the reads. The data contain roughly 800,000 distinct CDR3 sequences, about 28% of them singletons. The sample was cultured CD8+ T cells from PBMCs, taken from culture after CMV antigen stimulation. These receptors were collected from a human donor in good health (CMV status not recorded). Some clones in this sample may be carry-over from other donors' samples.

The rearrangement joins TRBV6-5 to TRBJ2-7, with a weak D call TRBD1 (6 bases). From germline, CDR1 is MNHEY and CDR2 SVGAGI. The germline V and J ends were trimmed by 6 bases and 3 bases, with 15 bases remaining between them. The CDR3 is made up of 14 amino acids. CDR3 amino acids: CASSPGQIYYEQYF. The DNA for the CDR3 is TGTGCCAGCAGCCCGGGACAAATTTACTACGAGCAGTACTTC.

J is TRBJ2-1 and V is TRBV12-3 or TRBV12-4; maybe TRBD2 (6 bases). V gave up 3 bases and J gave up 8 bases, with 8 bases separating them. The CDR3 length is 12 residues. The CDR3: CASSFAGHEQFF. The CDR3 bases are TGTGCCAGCAGTTTCGCGGGGCATGAGCAGTTCTTC.

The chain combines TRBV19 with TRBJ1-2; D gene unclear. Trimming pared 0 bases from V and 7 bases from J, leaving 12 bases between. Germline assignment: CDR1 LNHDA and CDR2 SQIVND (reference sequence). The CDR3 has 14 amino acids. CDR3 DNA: TGTGCCAGTAGTATAGAGGAGGGTTGGCGTGGCTACACCTTC. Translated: CASSIEEGWRGYTF.

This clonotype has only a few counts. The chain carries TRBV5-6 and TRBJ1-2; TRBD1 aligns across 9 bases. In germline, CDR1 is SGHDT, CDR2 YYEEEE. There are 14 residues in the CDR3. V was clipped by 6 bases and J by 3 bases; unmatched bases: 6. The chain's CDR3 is CASILGTGHYGYTF. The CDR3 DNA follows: TGTGCCAGCATCCTGGGGACAGGGCACTATGGCTACACCTTC.

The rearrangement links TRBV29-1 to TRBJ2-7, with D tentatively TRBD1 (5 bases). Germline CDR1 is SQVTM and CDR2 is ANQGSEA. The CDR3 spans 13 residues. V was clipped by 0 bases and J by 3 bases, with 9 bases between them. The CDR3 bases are TGCAGCGTTGAAGATGGGCAGGGCTACGAGCAGTACTTC. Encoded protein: CSVEDGQGYEQYF.

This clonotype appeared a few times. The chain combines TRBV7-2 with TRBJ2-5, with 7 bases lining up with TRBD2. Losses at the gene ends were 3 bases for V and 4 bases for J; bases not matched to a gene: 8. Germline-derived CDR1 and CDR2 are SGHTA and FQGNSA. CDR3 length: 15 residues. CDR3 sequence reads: CASSFGTSARETQYF. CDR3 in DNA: TGTGCCAGCAGCTTTGGTACTAGCGCACGAGAGACCCAGTACTTC. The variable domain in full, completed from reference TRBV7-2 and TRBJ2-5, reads GAGVSQSPSNKVTEKGKDVELRCDPISGHTALYWYRQSLGQGLEFLIYFQGNSAPDKSGLPSDRFSAERTGGSVSTLTIQRTQQEDSAVYLCASSFGTSARETQYFGPGTRLLVL.

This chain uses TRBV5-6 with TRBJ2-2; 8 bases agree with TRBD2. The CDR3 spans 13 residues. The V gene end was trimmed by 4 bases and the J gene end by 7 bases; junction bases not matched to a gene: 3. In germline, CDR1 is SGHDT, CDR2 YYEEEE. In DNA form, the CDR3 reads TGTGCCAGCAGCCGTAGCGGGATCGGGGAGCTGTTTTTT. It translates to CASSRSGIGELFF.

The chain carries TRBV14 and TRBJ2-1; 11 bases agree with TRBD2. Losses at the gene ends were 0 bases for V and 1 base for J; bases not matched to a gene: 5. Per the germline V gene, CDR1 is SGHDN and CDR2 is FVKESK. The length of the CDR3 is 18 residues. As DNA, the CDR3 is TGTGCCAGCAGCCAAGATTATAGCGGGGGGGATTCCTACAATGAGCAGTTCTTC. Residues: CASSQDYSGGDSYNEQFF.

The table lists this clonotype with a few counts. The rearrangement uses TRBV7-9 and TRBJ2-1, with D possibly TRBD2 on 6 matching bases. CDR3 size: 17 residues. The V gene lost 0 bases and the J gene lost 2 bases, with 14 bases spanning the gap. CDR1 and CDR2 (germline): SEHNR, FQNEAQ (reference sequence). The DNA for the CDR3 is TGTGCCAGCAGCTTAGCGGAGGGTGAGGGGCCCTACAATGAGCAGTTCTTC. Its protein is CASSLAEGEGPYNEQFF.

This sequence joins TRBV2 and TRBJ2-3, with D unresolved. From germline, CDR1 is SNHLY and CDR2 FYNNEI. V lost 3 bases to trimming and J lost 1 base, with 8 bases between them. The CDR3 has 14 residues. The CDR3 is CASSDFQGTDTQYF. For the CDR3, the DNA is TGTGCCAGCAGTGATTTTCAGGGCACAGATACGCAGTATTTT.

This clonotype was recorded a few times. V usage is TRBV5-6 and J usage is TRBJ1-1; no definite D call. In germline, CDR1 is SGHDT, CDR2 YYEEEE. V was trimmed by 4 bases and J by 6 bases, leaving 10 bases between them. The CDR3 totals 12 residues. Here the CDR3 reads CASSLQGPEAFF. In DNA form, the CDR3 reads TGTGCCAGCAGCCTGCAAGGCCCTGAAGCTTTCTTT.

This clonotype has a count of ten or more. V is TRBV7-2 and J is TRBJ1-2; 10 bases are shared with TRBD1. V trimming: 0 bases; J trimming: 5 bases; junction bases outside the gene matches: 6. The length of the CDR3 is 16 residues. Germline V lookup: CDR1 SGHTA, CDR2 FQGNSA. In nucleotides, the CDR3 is TGTGCCAGCAGCTTAGCGGGGGACAGGGGTCTTTATGGCTACACCTTC. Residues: CASSLAGDRGLYGYTF. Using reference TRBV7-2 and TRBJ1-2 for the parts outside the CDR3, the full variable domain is GAGVSQSPSNKVTEKGKDVELRCDPISGHTALYWYRQSLGQGLEFLIYFQGNSAPDKSGLPSDRFSAERTGGSVSTLTIQRTQQEDSAVYLCASSLAGDRGLYGYTFGSGTRLTVV.

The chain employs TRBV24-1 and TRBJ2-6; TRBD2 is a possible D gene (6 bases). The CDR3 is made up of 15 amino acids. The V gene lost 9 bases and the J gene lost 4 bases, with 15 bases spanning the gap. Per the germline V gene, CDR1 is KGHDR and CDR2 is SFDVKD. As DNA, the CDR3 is TGTGCCACCCAGTCTTGGAGGGGAGGGGCCAACGTCCTGACTTTC. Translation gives CATQSWRGGANVLTF.

The CDR3 loop is CATSRRTGGTEAFF. The CDR3 region has the DNA TGTGCCACCAGCAGAAGGACAGGGGGCACTGAAGCTTTCTTT. The J gene is TRBJ1-1, the V gene TRBV15; 10 positions agree with TRBD1. J was trimmed by 4 bases and V by 2 bases; bases with no gene match: 1. CDR1 and CDR2 from the germline V gene are LNHNV and YYDKDF (reference sequence). This CDR3 region has 14 residues.

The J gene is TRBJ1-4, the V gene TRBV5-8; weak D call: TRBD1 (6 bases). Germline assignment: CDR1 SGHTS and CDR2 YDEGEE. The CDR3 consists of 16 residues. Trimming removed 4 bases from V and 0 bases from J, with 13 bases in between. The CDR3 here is CASSGRTVATNEKLFF. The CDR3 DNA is TGTGCCAGCAGCGGAAGGACAGTGGCAACTAATGAAAAACTGTTTTTT.

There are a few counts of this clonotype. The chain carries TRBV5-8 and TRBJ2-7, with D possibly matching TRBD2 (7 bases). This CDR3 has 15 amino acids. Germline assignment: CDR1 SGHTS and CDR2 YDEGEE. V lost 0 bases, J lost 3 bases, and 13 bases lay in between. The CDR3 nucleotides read TGTGCCAGCAGCTTGGACAGGGAGGGGTTCTACGAGCAGTACTTC. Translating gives CASSLDREGFYEQYF. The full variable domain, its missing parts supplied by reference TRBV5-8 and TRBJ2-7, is EAGVTQSPTHLIKTRGQQATLRCSPISGHTSVYWYQQALGLGLQFLLWYDEGEERNRGNFPPRFSGRQFPNYSSELNVNALELEDSALYLCASSLDREGFYEQYFGPGTRLTVT.

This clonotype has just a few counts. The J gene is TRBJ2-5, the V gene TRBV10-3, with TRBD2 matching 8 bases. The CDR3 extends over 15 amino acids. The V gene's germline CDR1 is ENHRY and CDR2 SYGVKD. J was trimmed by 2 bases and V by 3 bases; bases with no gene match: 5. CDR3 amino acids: CAISDRAGVQETQYF. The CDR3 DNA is TGTGCCATCAGTGACAGAGCGGGGGTTCAAGAGACCCAGTACTTC.

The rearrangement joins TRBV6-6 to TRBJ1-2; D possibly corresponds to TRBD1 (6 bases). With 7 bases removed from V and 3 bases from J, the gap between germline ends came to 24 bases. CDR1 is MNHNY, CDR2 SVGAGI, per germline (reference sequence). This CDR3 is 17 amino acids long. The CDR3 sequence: CASIPTQGRGGDYGYTF. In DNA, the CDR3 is TGTGCCAGCATCCCTACCCAGGGCAGGGGAGGCGACTATGGCTACACCTTC.

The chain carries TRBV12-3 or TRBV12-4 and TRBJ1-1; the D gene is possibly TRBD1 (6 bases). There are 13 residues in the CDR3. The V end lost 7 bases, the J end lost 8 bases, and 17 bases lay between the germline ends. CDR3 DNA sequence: TGTGCCAGCACCCTTGGGGGGGCCGAGGAAGCTTTCTTT. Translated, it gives CASTLGGAEEAFF.

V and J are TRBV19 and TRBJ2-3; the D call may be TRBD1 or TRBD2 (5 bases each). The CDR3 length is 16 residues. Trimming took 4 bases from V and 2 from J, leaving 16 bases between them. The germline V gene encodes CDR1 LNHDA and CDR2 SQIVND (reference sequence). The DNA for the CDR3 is TGTGCCAGTAGTAATGAGGGGCAGTCCCACACAGATACGCAGTATTTT. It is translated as CASSNEGQSHTDTQYF.

The CDR3 bases are TGTGCCAGCAGCCCCCTGGGGAGCGGGGGGGTTAATGAGCAGTTCTTC. It codes for CASSPLGSGGVNEQFF. V and J are TRBV5-4 and TRBJ2-1, with 10 positions matching TRBD2. Trimming at V came to 4 bases and at J to 7 bases, leaving 11 bases not matched to a gene. The germline V gene has CDR1 SGHNT and CDR2 YYREEE (reference sequence). CDR3 length equals 16 residues.

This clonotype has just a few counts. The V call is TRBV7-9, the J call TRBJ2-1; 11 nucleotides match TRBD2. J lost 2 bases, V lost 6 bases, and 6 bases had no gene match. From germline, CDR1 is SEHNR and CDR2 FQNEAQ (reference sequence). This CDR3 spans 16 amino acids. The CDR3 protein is CASRPTLAGAYNEQFF. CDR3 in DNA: TGTGCCAGCAGGCCGACACTAGCGGGGGCCTACAATGAGCAGTTCTTC. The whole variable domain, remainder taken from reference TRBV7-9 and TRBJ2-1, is DTGVSQNPRHKITKRGQNVTFRCDPISEHNRLYWYRQTLGQGPEFLTYFQNEAQLEKSRLLSDRFSAERPKGSFSTLEIQRTEQGDSAMYLCASRPTLAGAYNEQFFGPGTRLTVL.

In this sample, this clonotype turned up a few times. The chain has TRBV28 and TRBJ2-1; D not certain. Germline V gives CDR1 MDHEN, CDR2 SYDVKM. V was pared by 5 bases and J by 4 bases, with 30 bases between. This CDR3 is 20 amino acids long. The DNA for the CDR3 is TGTGCCAGCAGTACCGCTTTGACCCCGGGCCAAATCAAGTTTTACAATGAGCAGTTCTTC. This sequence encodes CASSTALTPGQIKFYNEQFF.

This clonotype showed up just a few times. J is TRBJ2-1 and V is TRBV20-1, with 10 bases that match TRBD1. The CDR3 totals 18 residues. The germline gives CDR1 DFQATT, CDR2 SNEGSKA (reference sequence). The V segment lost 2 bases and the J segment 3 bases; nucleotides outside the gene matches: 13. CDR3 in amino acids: CSARSASGTGAIYNEQFF. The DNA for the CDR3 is TGCAGTGCTAGATCCGCTTCAGGGACAGGGGCGATCTACAATGAGCAGTTCTTC.

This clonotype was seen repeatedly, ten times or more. Here the CDR3 reads CASSLAETTYNEQFF. The CDR3, as DNA: TGTGCCAGCAGCTTAGCTGAAACTACCTACAATGAGCAGTTCTTC. The chain is built from TRBV7-9 and TRBJ2-1, with D unresolved. The CDR3 is made up of 15 amino acids. Germline CDR1 and CDR2: SEHNR and FQNEAQ (reference sequence). Trimming stripped 0 bases from V and 2 bases from J, with 8 bases between.

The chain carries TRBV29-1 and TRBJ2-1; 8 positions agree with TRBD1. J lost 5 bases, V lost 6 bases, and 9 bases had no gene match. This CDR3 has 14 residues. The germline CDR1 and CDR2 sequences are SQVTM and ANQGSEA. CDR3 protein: CSVERQGQHNEQFF. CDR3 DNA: TGCAGCGTCGAGAGACAGGGGCAGCACAATGAGCAGTTCTTC.

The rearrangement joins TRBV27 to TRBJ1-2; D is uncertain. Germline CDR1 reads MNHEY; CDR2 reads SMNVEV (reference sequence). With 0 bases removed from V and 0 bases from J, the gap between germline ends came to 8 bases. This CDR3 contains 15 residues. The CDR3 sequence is CASSLSGAANYGYTF. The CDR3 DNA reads TGTGCCAGCAGTTTATCTGGAGCAGCTAACTATGGCTACACCTTC.

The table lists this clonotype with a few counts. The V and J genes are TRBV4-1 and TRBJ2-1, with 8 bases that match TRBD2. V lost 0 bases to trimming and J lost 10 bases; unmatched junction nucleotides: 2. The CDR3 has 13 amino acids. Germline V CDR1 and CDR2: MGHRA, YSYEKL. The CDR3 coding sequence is TGCGCCAGCAGCCAAGAGGGACTAGGCGAGCAGTTCTTC. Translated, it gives CASSQEGLGEQFF.

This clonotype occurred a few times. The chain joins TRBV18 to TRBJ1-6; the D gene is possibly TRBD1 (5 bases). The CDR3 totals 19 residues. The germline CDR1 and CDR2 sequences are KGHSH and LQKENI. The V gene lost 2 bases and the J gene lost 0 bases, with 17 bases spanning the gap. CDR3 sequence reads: CASSPTTDSYNSYNSPLHF. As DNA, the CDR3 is TGTGCCAGCTCACCAACGACAGACAGCTACAACTCCTATAATTCACCCCTCCACTTT.

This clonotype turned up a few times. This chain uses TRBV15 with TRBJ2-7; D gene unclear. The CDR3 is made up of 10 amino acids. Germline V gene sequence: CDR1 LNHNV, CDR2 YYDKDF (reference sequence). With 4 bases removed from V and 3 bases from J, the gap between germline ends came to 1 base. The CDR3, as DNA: TGTGCCACCAGCAACTACGAGCAGTACGTC. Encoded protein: CATSNYEQYV.

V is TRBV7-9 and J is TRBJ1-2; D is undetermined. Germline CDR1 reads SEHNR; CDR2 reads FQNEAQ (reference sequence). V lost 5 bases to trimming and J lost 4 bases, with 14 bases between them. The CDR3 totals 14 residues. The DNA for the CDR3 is TGTGCCAGCAGCCAAACGGGCTTCCCCTATGGCTACACCTTC. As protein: CASSQTGFPYGYTF.

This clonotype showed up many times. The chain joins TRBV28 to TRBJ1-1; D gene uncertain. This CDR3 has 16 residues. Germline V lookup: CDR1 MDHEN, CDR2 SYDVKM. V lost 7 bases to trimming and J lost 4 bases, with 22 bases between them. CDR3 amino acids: CASTQADGPGSTEAFF. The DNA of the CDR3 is TGTGCCAGCACTCAGGCGGACGGGCCCGGGAGCACTGAAGCTTTCTTT.